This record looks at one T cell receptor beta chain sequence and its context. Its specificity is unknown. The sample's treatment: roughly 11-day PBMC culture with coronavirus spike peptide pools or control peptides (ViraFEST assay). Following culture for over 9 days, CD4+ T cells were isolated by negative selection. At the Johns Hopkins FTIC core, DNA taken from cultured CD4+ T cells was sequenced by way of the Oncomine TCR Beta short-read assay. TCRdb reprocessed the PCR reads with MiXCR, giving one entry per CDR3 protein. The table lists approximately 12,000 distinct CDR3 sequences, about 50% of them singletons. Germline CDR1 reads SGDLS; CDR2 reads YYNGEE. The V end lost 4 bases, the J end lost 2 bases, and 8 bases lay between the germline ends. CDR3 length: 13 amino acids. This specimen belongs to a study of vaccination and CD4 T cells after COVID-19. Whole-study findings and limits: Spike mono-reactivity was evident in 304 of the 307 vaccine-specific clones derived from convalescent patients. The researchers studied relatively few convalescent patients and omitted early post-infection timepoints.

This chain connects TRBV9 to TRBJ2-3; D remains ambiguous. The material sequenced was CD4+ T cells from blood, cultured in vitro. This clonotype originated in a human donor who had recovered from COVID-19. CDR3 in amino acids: CASSPRPTDTQYF. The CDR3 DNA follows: TGTGCCAGCAGCCCCCGGCCCACAGATACGCAGTATTTT.